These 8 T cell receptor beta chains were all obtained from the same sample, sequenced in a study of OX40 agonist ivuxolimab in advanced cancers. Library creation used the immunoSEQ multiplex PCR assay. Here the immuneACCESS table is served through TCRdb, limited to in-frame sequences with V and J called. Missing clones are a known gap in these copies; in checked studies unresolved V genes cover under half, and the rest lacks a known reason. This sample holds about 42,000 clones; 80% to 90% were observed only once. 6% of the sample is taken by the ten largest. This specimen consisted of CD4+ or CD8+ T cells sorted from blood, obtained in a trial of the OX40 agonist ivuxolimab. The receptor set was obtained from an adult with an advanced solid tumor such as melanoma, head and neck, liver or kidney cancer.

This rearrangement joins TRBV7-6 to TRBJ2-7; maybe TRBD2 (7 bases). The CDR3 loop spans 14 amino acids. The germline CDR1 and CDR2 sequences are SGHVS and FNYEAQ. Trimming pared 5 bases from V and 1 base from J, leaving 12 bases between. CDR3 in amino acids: CASSGRGPSYEQYF. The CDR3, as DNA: TGTGCCAGCAGCGGGCGGGGGCCGTCCTACGAGCAGTACTTC.

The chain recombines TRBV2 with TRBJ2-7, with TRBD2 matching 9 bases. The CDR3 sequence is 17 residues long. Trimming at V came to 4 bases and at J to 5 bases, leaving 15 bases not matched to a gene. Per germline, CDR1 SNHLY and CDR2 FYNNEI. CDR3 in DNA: TGTGCCAGCAGTGCTAGTGGGCTAGCGGGATATTTCCACGAGCAGTACTTC. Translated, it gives CASSASGLAGYFHEQYF.

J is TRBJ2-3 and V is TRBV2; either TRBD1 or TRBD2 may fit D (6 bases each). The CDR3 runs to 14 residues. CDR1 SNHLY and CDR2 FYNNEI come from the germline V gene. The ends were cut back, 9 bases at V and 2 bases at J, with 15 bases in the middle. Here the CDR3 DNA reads TGTGCCAGTCAAAGGGGGGAACACACAGATACGCAGTATTTT. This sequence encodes CASQRGEHTDTQYF.

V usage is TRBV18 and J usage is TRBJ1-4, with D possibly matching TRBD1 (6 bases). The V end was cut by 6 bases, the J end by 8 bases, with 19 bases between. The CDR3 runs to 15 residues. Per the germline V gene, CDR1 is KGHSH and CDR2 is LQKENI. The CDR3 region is CASSLRTERGEKLFF. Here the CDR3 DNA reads TGTGCCAGCTCGCTAAGGACAGAGCGGGGAGAAAAACTGTTTTTT.

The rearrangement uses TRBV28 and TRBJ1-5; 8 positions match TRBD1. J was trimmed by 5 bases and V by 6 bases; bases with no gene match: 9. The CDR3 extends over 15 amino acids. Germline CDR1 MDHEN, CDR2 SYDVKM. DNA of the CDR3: TGTGCCAGCAGGCCATCTGGGACAGGCTATCAGCCCCAGCATTTT. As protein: CASRPSGTGYQPQHF.

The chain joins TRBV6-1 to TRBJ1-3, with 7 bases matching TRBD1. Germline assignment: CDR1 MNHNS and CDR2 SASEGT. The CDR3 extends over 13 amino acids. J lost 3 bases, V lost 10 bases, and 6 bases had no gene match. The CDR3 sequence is CATPGTVGNTIYF. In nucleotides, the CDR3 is TGTGCCACCCCAGGGACAGTTGGAAACACCATATATTTT.

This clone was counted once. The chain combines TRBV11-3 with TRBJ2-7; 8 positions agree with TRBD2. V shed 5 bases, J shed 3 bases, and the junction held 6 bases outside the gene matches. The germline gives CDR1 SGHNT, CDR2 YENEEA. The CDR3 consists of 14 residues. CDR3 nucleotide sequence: TGTGCCAGCAGCCATAGCGGGAAGGTCTACGAGCAGTACTTC. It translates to CASSHSGKVYEQYF.

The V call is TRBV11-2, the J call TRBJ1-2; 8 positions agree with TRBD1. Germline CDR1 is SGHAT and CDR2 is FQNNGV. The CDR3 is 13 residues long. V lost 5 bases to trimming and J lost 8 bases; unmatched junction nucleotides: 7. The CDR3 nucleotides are TGTGCCAGCAGCGCGGGACAGGCGATAGGCTACACCTTC. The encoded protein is CASSAGQAIGYTF.